The entry below describes one TCR beta chain. This sample stems from a study of shared clonotypes between healthy human individuals. This CDR3 spans 14 amino acids. CDR1 and CDR2 from the germline V gene are MNHNS and SASEGT. With 1 base removed from V and 1 base from J, the gap between germline ends came to 4 bases. Some clones are missing from TCRdb's copy, which holds only in-frame ones; the method was immunoSEQ multiplex PCR. The sample records about a million clones, approximately 77% being singletons. This chain uses TRBV6-1 with TRBJ1-4; D is uncertain. The source of this sequence is a man aged 18 to 30 in good health. Some clones in this sample may be carry-over from other donors' samples. The specimen sequenced was memory CD4+ T cells from PBMCs. Subset specified: CD45RA-negative fraction. The CDR3 nucleotides are TGTGCCAGCAGTGAAGGGTTAACTAATGAAAAACTGTTTTTT. Translated: CASSEGLTNEKLFF.